These 20 T cell receptor beta chains share one sample of origin, sequenced in a study of T cells in localized non-small cell lung cancer (dated by TCRdb to about 2020). Libraries were made using the immunoSEQ multiplex PCR assay. The table was pulled from immuneACCESS by TCRdb, which kept in-frame rearrangements only. Such tables lose some clones; where checked, under half of the loss comes from unresolved V genes, and the rest has no known cause. The sample table records about 1,800 clones; around 23% of these occur just once. Jointly, the top ten make up roughly 15% of the sample. This specimen consisted of normal lung tissue next to the tumor, obtained before any cancer treatment. These receptors all come from a female donor over 55 with stage II lung adenocarcinoma.

V gene TRBV28 combines with J gene TRBJ1-3, with D uncertain. CDR1 is MDHEN and CDR2 is SYDVKM in the germline V gene. The CDR3 consists of 14 residues. The V end lost 2 bases, the J end lost 2 bases, and 7 bases lay between the germline ends. The CDR3 DNA reads as TGTGCCAGCAGTTTAGGAGGGACTGGAAACACCATATATTTT. This codes for CASSLGGTGNTIYF.

This clone showed up just a few times. V gene TRBV6-8 combines with J gene TRBJ2-2, with D possibly TRBD1 on 6 matching bases. The CDR3 has 14 amino acids. CDR1 MNHGY and CDR2 SAAAGT come from the germline V gene. Trimming took 5 bases from V and 7 from J, leaving 14 bases between them. CDR3 loop: CASSTLQGSGELFF. CDR3 DNA sequence: TGTGCCAGCAGTACTTTACAGGGAAGCGGGGAGCTGTTTTTT.

In its sample, this clone is large. The chain joins TRBV28 to TRBJ1-3; no clear D. The germline V gene encodes CDR1 MDHEN and CDR2 SYDVKM. The CDR3 has 12 residues. V was cut by 9 bases and J by 4 bases, with 10 bases left in between. CDR3 region: CASRGMGNTIYF. The DNA of the CDR3 is TGTGCCAGTAGAGGTATGGGAAACACCATATATTTT. The entire variable domain, with the rest obtained from reference TRBV28 and TRBJ1-3, is as follows: DVKVTQSSRYLVKRTGEKVFLECVQDMDHENMFWYRQDPGLGLRLIYFSYDVKMKEKGDIPEGYSVSREKKERFSLILESASTNQTSMYLCASRGMGNTIYFGEGSWLTVV.

The V gene is TRBV28, the J gene TRBJ1-5, with D unresolved. Germline CDR1 reads MDHEN; CDR2 reads SYDVKM. The CDR3 contains 13 residues. The germline V and J ends were trimmed by 2 bases and 5 bases, with 7 bases remaining between them. The CDR3 is CASSLNLDQPQHF. The CDR3 DNA is TGTGCCAGCAGTTTAAATTTAGATCAGCCCCAGCATTTT.

This clone was detected a few times. This CDR3 is CASKYYWDRDSGANVLTF. CDR3 nucleotides: TGTGCCAGCAAATATTACTGGGACAGGGACTCTGGGGCCAACGTCCTGACTTTC. The V call is TRBV11-3, the J call TRBJ2-6; 9 bases align to TRBD1. V trimming: 7 bases; J trimming: 0 bases; junction bases outside the gene matches: 10. Per germline, CDR1 SGHNT and CDR2 YENEEA. This CDR3 spans 18 amino acids.

Only one count was recorded for this clone. This sequence joins TRBV28 and TRBJ1-4, with D tentatively TRBD1 (6 bases). V was clipped by 9 bases and J by 7 bases, with 12 bases between them. Germline lookup yields CDR1 MDHEN and CDR2 SYDVKM. The CDR3 runs 12 residues. The CDR3, as DNA: TGTGCCAGTCGAGGGGGGGCTGAAAAACTGTTTTTT. Protein product: CASRGGAEKLFF.

This clone has a handful of counts. Here the CDR3 DNA reads TGTGCCAGCAGTGAAGACAGGGCCGCCCTAATGAACACTGAAGCTTTCTTT. Its protein is CASSEDRAALMNTEAFF. The V call is TRBV9, the J call TRBJ1-1; 7 bases align to TRBD1. The ends lost 5 bases at V and 0 bases at J; junction bases unmatched: 13. Germline-derived CDR1 and CDR2 are SGDLS and YYNGEE. The CDR3 has 17 residues.

The chain employs TRBV19 and TRBJ1-5, with 7 bases aligning to TRBD1. Germline trimming cut 6 bases from V and 4 bases from J; bases unmatched to any gene: 6. Germline CDR1 LNHDA, CDR2 SQIVND (reference sequence). This CDR3 is 14 amino acids long. The CDR3 loop reads CASSLTGRNQPQHF. CDR3 nucleotide sequence: TGTGCCAGTAGCCTGACAGGGCGTAATCAGCCCCAGCATTTT.

This clone has just one count. The chain uses TRBV19 and TRBJ1-1; D unresolved. The CDR3 consists of 13 residues. CDR1 and CDR2 (germline): LNHDA, SQIVND (reference sequence). The V end was cut by 9 bases, the J end by 0 bases, with 11 bases between. In nucleotides, the CDR3 is TGTGCCAGCTCTCGTCGGGTGAACACTGAAGCTTTCTTT. Its translation: CASSRRVNTEAFF.

This clone was counted only a few times. The rearrangement uses TRBV28 and TRBJ1-2; D unresolved. The germline V gene encodes CDR1 MDHEN and CDR2 SYDVKM. V was clipped by 3 bases and J by 2 bases, with 10 bases between them. The CDR3 is 14 residues long. The CDR3 DNA reads TGTGCCAGCAGTTTGCCCCGCCCGAACTATGGCTACACCTTC. Translated, it gives CASSLPRPNYGYTF.

This chain connects TRBV29-1 to TRBJ1-2; D is possibly TRBD1 (6 bases). V lost 7 bases to trimming and J lost 3 bases, with 24 bases between them. This CDR3 has 16 amino acids. The V gene's germline CDR1 is SQVTM and CDR2 ANQGSEA. CDR3 residues: CSAYGVRDNSDYGYTF. The CDR3 coding sequence is TGCAGCGCTTATGGAGTCCGGGACAACTCTGACTATGGCTACACCTTC.

This clone was seen more than once but under ten times. The chain uses TRBV11-3 and TRBJ1-1, with 9 nucleotides matching TRBD1. The V and J ends lost 0 bases and 7 bases, in that order; junction bases with no gene match: 12. CDR1 is SGHNT, CDR2 YENEEA, per germline. This CDR3 has 17 amino acids. The CDR3 loop reads CASSLEGTGMNRGEAFF. The CDR3 nucleotides are TGTGCCAGCAGCTTAGAGGGGACAGGGATGAACAGGGGTGAAGCTTTCTTT.

The J gene is TRBJ2-5, the V gene TRBV19; no clear D. This CDR3 region has 13 residues. Trimming cost V 6 bases and J 5 bases, with 13 bases left between them. Germline V gene sequence: CDR1 LNHDA, CDR2 SQIVND (reference sequence). CDR3 loop: CASRKGLFETQYF. The CDR3 DNA reads TGTGCCAGTAGAAAAGGGTTATTTGAGACCCAGTACTTC.

The V call is TRBV6-8, the J call TRBJ2-7, with D perhaps TRBD1 (6 bases). Germline loops: CDR1 MNHGY, CDR2 SAAAGT. This CDR3 has 14 amino acids. Between the trimmed V and J ends, which lost 1 base and 6 bases, there was a span of 13 bases. The CDR3 coding sequence is TGTGCCAGCAGTTACTTACAGGGCGAGGGCGAGCAGTACTTC. Amino acid sequence: CASSYLQGEGEQYF.

The chain links TRBV11-1 to TRBJ2-2; D possibly corresponds to TRBD1 (6 bases). The CDR3 runs 16 residues. The V gene's germline CDR1 is SGHAT and CDR2 FQDESV (reference sequence). The V end was cut by 5 bases, the J end by 0 bases, with 13 bases between. The CDR3 region has the DNA TGTGCCAGCAGCCCCGGGACACTATCGAACACCGGGGAGCTGTTTTTT. Protein sequence: CASSPGTLSNTGELFF.

This clone was detected only a few times. V and J are TRBV9 and TRBJ1-1, with 9 bases that match TRBD1. Per germline, CDR1 SGDLS and CDR2 YYNGEE. The V segment lost 3 bases and the J segment 4 bases; nucleotides outside the gene matches: 7. CDR3 length equals 15 residues. The CDR3 bases are TGTGCCAGCAGCGCCGGCGACAGGGGGACCACTGAAGCTTTCTTT. This encodes CASSAGDRGTTEAFF.

The table lists this clone with a few counts. This CDR3 is CASSYSNRIIGLYEQYF. DNA of the CDR3: TGTGCCAGCAGTTACTCGAATCGGATTATCGGGTTATACGAGCAGTACTTC. The chain recombines TRBV6-8 with TRBJ2-7, with D hard to call. The germline V and J ends were trimmed by 0 bases and 4 bases, with 19 bases remaining between them. The CDR3 is 17 residues long. Germline loops: CDR1 MNHGY, CDR2 SAAAGT.

Judged by abundance, this clone is medium-sized (0.01 to 0.1%). The gene calls are TRBV9 and TRBJ1-1; possible D gene TRBD1, 6 bases. Per germline, CDR1 SGDLS and CDR2 YYNGEE. The CDR3 is 14 residues long. The V end lost 3 bases, the J end lost 4 bases, and 13 bases lay between the germline ends. CDR3 sequence reads: CASSGVRGLTEAFF. CDR3 sequence (DNA): TGTGCCAGCAGCGGAGTCCGGGGGCTCACTGAAGCTTTCTTT.

This clone was counted a few times. The rearrangement links TRBV6-8 to TRBJ2-6; D is uncertain. CDR1 and CDR2 (germline): MNHGY, SAAAGT. V lost 2 bases and J lost 0, with 14 bases in between. The length of the CDR3 is 18 residues. DNA for the CDR3: TGTGCCAGCAGTTACGCAAACAAGGGATCCTCTGGGGCCAACGTCCTGACTTTC. Its protein is CASSYANKGSSGANVLTF.

This clone showed up just a few times. This chain uses TRBV11-1 with TRBJ1-1; the D gene is possibly TRBD1 (6 bases). The length of the CDR3 is 15 residues. Trimming removed 4 bases at V and 3 bases at J, with 15 bases between. Per germline, CDR1 SGHAT and CDR2 FQDESV (reference sequence). The CDR3 DNA follows: TGTGCCAGCAGCTCCAGGGGTGAACGGGACACTGAAGCTTTCTTT. Protein product: CASSSRGERDTEAFF.